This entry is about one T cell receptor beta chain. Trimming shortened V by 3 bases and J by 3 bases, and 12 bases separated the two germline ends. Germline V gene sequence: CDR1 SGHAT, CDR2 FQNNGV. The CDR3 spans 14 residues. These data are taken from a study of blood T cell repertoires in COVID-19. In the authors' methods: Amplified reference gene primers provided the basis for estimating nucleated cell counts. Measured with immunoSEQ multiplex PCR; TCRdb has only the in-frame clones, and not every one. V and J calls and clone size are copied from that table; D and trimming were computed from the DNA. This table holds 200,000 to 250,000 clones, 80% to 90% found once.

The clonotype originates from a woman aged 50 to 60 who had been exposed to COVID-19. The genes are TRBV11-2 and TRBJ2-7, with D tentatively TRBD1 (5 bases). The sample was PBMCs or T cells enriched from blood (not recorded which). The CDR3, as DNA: TGTGCCAGCAGCTTGGCTGAAGGGGTCTACGAGCAGTACTTC. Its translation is CASSLAEGVYEQYF.